The 5 T cell receptor beta chains reported below all come from one sample, sequenced in a study of spatial heterogeneity in lung cancer. Time point: sample taken at primary tumor resection. Unsorted samples of tumor, nontumor lung or frozen PBMC had their whole RNA sequenced. TCRdb reanalysed the 5' RACE reads using MiXCR and keeps one entry per CDR3 protein. The table has about 75,000 distinct CDR3 sequences, 13% seen once; the top ten hold 6.5% to 7.5%. The input for sequencing was PBMCs, taken at surgery. These receptors came from a male donor with early-stage non-small cell lung cancer.

This rearrangement joins TRBV29-1 to TRBJ1-2; no definite D call. This CDR3 has 13 amino acids. Germline CDR1 is SQVTM and CDR2 is ANQGSEA. Trimming shortened V by 5 bases and J by 3 bases, and 13 bases separated the two germline ends. CDR3 DNA sequence: TGCAGCGTTCAGACGCGACCGGACTATGGCTACACCTTC. Its protein product is CSVQTRPDYGYTF.

This clonotype was seen a handful of times. The J gene is TRBJ1-2, the V gene TRBV20-1, with D unresolved. The CDR3 totals 13 residues. Germline CDR1 DFQATT, CDR2 SNEGSKA (reference sequence). Trimming stripped 0 bases from V and 6 bases from J, with 11 bases between. CDR3 region: CSARDPRTDGYTF. CDR3 DNA: TGCAGTGCTAGAGATCCTAGGACGGATGGCTACACCTTC.

In DNA form, the CDR3 reads TGCGCCAGCAGCTCAACCGGACTAGCGGGCCTTACCTACAATGAGCAGTTCTTC. Translation gives CASSSTGLAGLTYNEQFF. This rearrangement joins TRBV5-1 to TRBJ2-1; TRBD2 aligns across 11 bases. CDR3 length: 18 amino acids. J lost 2 bases, V lost 3 bases, and 10 bases had no gene match. The germline gives CDR1 SGHRS, CDR2 YFSETQ.

This chain joins TRBV29-1 and TRBJ2-3; D call uncertain. Trimming removed 4 bases from V and 0 bases from J, with 11 bases in between. The germline V gene encodes CDR1 SQVTM and CDR2 ANQGSEA. The CDR3 is 14 residues long. The CDR3 sequence is CSVGSPTSTDTQYF. The DNA of the CDR3 is TGCAGCGTTGGAAGCCCAACTAGCACAGATACGCAGTATTTT.

In this sample, this clonotype turned up a few times. The chain employs TRBV18 and TRBJ1-6; 7 bases align to TRBD1. Trimming at V came to 3 bases and at J to 0 bases, leaving 2 bases not matched to a gene. CDR3 length: 16 amino acids. Germline values: CDR1 KGHSH, CDR2 LQKENI. The CDR3 here is CASSPTGSSYNSPLHF. The CDR3 DNA sequence: TGTGCCAGCTCACCGACAGGGAGCTCCTATAATTCACCCCTCCACTTT.